This TCR beta chain was identified during a study of cytomegalovirus exposure and HLA in healthy donors. Looking at the study overall: There were 90 million to 130 million unique TCR beta sequences, drawn from roughly 200 million T cells, in an earlier analysis. Regarding the study as a whole: Most observed TCR sequences were rare, whereas some public TCRs were detected in many donors. TRBV6-2, TRBV6-3 and some other V segments were excluded as indistinguishable.

Amplification used 60 Vbeta primers and 13 Jbeta primers. Generated by immunoSEQ multiplex PCR, the TCRdb table keeps only in-frame clones and is missing some. The sample lists roughly 120,000 clones; approximately 9.4% were seen once. The CDR3 spans 14 residues. Per the germline V gene, CDR1 is SGHDT and CDR2 is YYEEEE. V was shortened by 0 bases and J by 0 bases, with 7 bases between the two germline ends. This cohort consisted of healthy bone marrow donors. As for this clone: Its matching antigen is unknown.

The chain uses TRBV5-6 and TRBJ2-7; D might be TRBD2 (5 bases). The source material was PBMCs. The sequence was collected from a man under 40 in good health and CMV-seronegative. For the CDR3, the DNA is TGTGCCAGCAGCTTGGATGGGAGCTCCTACGAGCAGTACTTC. Its translation: CASSLDGSSYEQYF. The complete variable domain, with remaining parts taken from reference TRBV5-6 and TRBJ2-7, reads DAGVTQSPTHLIKTRGQQVTLRCSPKSGHDTVSWYQQALGQGPQFIFQYYEEEERQRGNFPDRFSGHQFPNYSSELNVNALLLGDSALYLCASSLDGSSYEQYFGPGTRLTVT.